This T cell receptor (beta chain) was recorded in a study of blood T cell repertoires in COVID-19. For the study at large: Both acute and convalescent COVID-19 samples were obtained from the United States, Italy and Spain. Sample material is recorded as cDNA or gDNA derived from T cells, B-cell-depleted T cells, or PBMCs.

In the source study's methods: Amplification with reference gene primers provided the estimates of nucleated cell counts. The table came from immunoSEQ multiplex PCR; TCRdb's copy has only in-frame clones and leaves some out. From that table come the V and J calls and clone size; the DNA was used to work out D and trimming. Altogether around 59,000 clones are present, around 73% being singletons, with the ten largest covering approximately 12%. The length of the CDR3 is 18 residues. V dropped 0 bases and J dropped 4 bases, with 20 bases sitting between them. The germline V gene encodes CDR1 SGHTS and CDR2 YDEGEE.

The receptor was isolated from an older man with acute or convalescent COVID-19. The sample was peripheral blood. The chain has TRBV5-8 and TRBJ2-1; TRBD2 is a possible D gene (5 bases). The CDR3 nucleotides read TGTGCCAGCAGCTTGGATTCGGGGTCGGAAGAGTTTTACAATGAGCAGTTCTTC. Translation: CASSLDSGSEEFYNEQFF.